A single TCR beta chain is shown here with its context. A J-beta primer mix and a sample-barcoded 5' primer were used in a second PCR of roughly 7 to 12 cycles. MiXCR was run by TCRdb on the 5' RACE reads, yielding one entry per CDR3 protein. The data contain 910,000 or so distinct CDR3 sequences, roughly 51% of them seen just once; the ten biggest clones take up around a fifth. Germline CDR1 is MNHEY and CDR2 is SVGEGT. V lost 9 bases and J lost 0, with 12 bases in between. The CDR3 is 13 residues long. The data belong to a study of blood T cells in healthy people across ages. Sequencing input: blood. This clonotype was sampled from an older woman in good health. The V call is TRBV6-2 or TRBV6-3, the J call TRBJ2-7; D ambiguous. The CDR3 loop is CASFSFRSYEQYF. The CDR3 DNA is TGTGCCAGTTTTTCTTTCCGCTCCTACGAGCAGTACTTC.